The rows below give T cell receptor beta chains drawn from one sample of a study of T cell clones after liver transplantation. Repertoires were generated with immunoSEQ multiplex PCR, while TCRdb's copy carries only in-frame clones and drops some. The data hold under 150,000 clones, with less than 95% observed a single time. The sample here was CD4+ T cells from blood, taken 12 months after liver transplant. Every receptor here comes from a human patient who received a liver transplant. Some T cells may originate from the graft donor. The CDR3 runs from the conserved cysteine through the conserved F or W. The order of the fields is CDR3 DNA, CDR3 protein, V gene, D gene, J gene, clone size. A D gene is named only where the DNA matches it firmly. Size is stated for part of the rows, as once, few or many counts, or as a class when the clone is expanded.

CDR3 DNA: TGTGCCAGTAGTATAGGTGACCGCCAAGAGACCCAGTACTTC
CDR3 protein: CASSIGDRQETQYF
V gene: TRBV19
D gene: .
J gene: TRBJ2-5
clone size: .

CDR3 DNA: TGTGCCAGCAGTTCCCACTCGGGACTAGCGGGAGGGCCCAAAAACATTCAGTACTTC
CDR3 protein: CASSSHSGLAGGPKNIQYF
V gene: TRBV27
D gene: TRBD2
J gene: TRBJ2-4
clone size: .

CDR3 DNA: TGTGCCAGCAGTTTAAGCAGCGGGAGATGGGGTGAGCAGTTCTTC
CDR3 protein: CASSLSSGRWGEQFF
V gene: TRBV28
D gene: TRBD2
J gene: TRBJ2-1
clone size: .

CDR3 DNA: TGCGCCAGCAGTGAGTCGAGGGGCCAAGAGACCCAGTACTTC
CDR3 protein: CASSESRGQETQYF
V gene: TRBV10-2
D gene: .
J gene: TRBJ2-5
clone size: .

CDR3 DNA: TGTGCCAGCAGTTGGATCTTCGGGGGTGAGCAGTTCTTC
CDR3 protein: CASSWIFGGEQFF
V gene: TRBV28
D gene: .
J gene: TRBJ2-1
clone size: .

CDR3 DNA: TGTGCCAGCAGCTTAGCGTATGAGGACGAAGCTTTCTTT
CDR3 protein: CASSLAYEDEAFF
V gene: TRBV7-2
D gene: .
J gene: TRBJ1-1
clone size: .

CDR3 DNA: TGTGCCAGCAGCTTCCGGGACCCAAGGGTCCAAGAGACCCAGTACTTC
CDR3 protein: CASSFRDPRVQETQYF
V gene: TRBV5-5
D gene: .
J gene: TRBJ2-5
clone size: .

CDR3 DNA: TGTGCCAGCGGGCAGGAGAGCACAGATACGCAGTATTTT
CDR3 protein: CASGQESTDTQYF
V gene: TRBV2
D gene: .
J gene: TRBJ2-3
clone size: .

CDR3 DNA: TGTGCCAGCAGTCAGAACAGGGACCGGTACTTC
CDR3 protein: CASSQNRDRYF
V gene: TRBV28
D gene: .
J gene: TRBJ2-5
clone size: .

CDR3 DNA: TGCGCCAGCAGCTTGGCGGGACAGGGGGTTAACAATGAGCAGTTCTTC
CDR3 protein: CASSLAGQGVNNEQFF
V gene: TRBV5-1
D gene: TRBD1
J gene: TRBJ2-1
clone size: .

CDR3 DNA: TGTGCCAGCAGCTTAGGACTAGCCGGCGAGCAGTACTTC
CDR3 protein: CASSLGLAGEQYF
V gene: TRBV7-2
D gene: TRBD2
J gene: TRBJ2-7
clone size: .

CDR3 DNA: TGTGCCAGCAGCCTCGGAGTAGTCGGGGAGACCCAGTACTTC
CDR3 protein: CASSLGVVGETQYF
V gene: TRBV5-8
D gene: .
J gene: TRBJ2-5
clone size: few

CDR3 DNA: TGTGCCAGCAGTGATGGCGGGCGGAGGGTAGGGGAGCAGTACTTC
CDR3 protein: CASSDGGRRVGEQYF
V gene: TRBV25-1
D gene: .
J gene: TRBJ2-7
clone size: .

CDR3 DNA: TGTGCCAGTAGCCCACCGGGACATGGTAATGAAAAACTGTTTTTT
CDR3 protein: CASSPPGHGNEKLFF
V gene: TRBV19
D gene: .
J gene: TRBJ1-4
clone size: .

CDR3 DNA: TGCGCCAGCAGCCTCGGGGACATTAATAGCAATGAGCAGTTCTTC
CDR3 protein: CASSLGDINSNEQFF
V gene: TRBV5-1
D gene: .
J gene: TRBJ2-1
clone size: .

CDR3 DNA: TGTGCCAGACAGGCCACAGGGGACGAGCAGTACTTC
CDR3 protein: CARQATGDEQYF
V gene: TRBV7-5
D gene: .
J gene: TRBJ2-7
clone size: once

CDR3 DNA: TGTGCCAGCAGCTTGGCGGTAGGCAGGGTGGACACTGAAGCTTTCTTT
CDR3 protein: CASSLAVGRVDTEAFF
V gene: TRBV5-4
D gene: .
J gene: TRBJ1-1
clone size: .

CDR3 DNA: TGCGCCAGCAGCTCGCAGGGCACAGATACGCAGTATTTT
CDR3 protein: CASSSQGTDTQYF
V gene: TRBV5-1
D gene: .
J gene: TRBJ2-3
clone size: .

CDR3 DNA: TGTGCCAGCTCACCACTACGCAGCTCTGGAAACACCATATATTTT
CDR3 protein: CASSPLRSSGNTIYF
V gene: TRBV18
D gene: .
J gene: TRBJ1-3
clone size: once

CDR3 DNA: TGTGCCAGCAGCCCCAGGGCCGTAGGGGAGACCCAGTACTTC
CDR3 protein: CASSPRAVGETQYF
V gene: TRBV13
D gene: .
J gene: TRBJ2-5
clone size: .

CDR3 DNA: TGTGCCAGCGGGGACGGCTCCTACGAGCAGTACTTC
CDR3 protein: CASGDGSYEQYF
V gene: TRBV7-9
D gene: .
J gene: TRBJ2-7
clone size: .

CDR3 DNA: TGTGCCAGCGCAAATTCAGGGCGGGGGCCCCAGCATTTT
CDR3 protein: CASANSGRGPQHF
V gene: TRBV6-5
D gene: .
J gene: TRBJ1-5
clone size: .